This TCR beta chain was found in a study of spatial heterogeneity in lung cancer. Carried by each TCR cDNA molecule was a unique molecular identifier. Using its own MiXCR run on the 5' RACE reads, TCRdb lists one record per CDR3 protein. The sample includes about 22,000 distinct CDR3 sequences, about 4.5% of them seen just once. This clonotype was seen repeatedly, ten times or more. Time point of the sample: sample taken at primary tumor resection. Sequencing of whole RNA from tumor, nontumor lung or frozen PBMC involved no sorting. Germline lookup yields CDR1 SNHLY and CDR2 FYNNEI. The CDR3 sequence is 14 residues long. V lost 6 bases and J lost 0; bases outside the gene matches: 1.

The source material was PBMCs, sampled at surgery. The receptor's source is a male donor with early-stage non-small cell lung cancer. This chain joins TRBV2 and TRBJ1-4; 7 bases map to TRBD1. The chain's CDR3 is CASRDRTTNEKLFF. The CDR3 DNA reads as TGTGCCAGCAGGGACAGGACAACTAATGAAAAACTGTTTTTT.